The entry below gives a single TCR beta chain sequence along with its context. Its antigen is as yet unknown. This specimen belongs to a study of T cell repertoires in cytomegalovirus infection. Study-level background: The authors used CMV epitopes that were HLA-C-restricted (recently identified) and HLA-B-restricted (well studied). Study-wide results and limits: In two of eight donors, the top clonotype was HLA-C-restricted CMV-specific. Summed frequency of public TCR beta families distinguished CMV carriers with the relevant HLA.

MiXCR, run by TCRdb on the reads, gives a single entry per CDR3 protein. There are hundreds of thousands of distinct CDR3 sequences in the sample; approximately 46% occur only once, and roughly two fifths lies in the top ten. The starting material was cultured PBMCs, obtained from culture after CMV antigen stimulation. The receptor comes from a human donor in good health (CMV status not recorded). Some clones in this sample may be carry-over from other donors' samples.

In DNA form, the CDR3 reads TGTGCCATAAGACAGGTTGGCTCCTACGAGCAGTACTTC. This gives the protein CAIRQVGSYEQYF. This chain uses TRBV12-3 or TRBV12-4 with TRBJ2-7, with D possibly being TRBD1 (6 bases). The CDR3 is 13 residues long. Trimming took off 10 bases at V and 0 bases at J, with 13 bases between the two ends.